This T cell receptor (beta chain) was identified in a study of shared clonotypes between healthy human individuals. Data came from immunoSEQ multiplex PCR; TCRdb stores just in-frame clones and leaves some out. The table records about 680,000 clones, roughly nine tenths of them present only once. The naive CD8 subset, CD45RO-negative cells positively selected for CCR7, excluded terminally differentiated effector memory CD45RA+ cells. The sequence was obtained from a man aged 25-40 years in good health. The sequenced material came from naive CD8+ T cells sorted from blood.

CDR3 nucleotides: TGTGCCAGCAGTTTCGGGGCGAGAACTGAAGCTTTCTTT. Translation gives CASSFGARTEAFF. The chain employs TRBV27 and TRBJ1-1, with D possibly being TRBD1 (5 bases). Germline-derived CDR1 and CDR2 are MNHEY and SMNVEV (reference sequence). CDR3 length equals 13 residues. V was shortened by 3 bases and J by 5 bases, with 10 bases between the two germline ends.